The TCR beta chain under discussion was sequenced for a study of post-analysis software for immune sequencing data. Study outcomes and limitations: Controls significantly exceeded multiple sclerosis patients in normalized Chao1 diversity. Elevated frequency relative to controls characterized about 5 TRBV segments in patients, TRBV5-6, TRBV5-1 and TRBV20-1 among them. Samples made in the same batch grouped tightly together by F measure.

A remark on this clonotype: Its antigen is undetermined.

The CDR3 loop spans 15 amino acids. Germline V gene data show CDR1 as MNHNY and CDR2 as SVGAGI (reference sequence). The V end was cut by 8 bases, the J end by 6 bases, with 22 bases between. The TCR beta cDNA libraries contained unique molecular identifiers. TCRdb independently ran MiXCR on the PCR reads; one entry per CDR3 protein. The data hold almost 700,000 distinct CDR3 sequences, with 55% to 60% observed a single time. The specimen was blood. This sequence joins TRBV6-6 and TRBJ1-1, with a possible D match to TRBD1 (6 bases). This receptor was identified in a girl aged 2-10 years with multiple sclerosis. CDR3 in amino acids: CASGSVQGRGAEAFF. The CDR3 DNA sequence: TGTGCCAGCGGTTCAGTACAGGGAAGGGGGGCTGAAGCTTTCTTT.